This T cell receptor beta chain comes out of a study of monozygotic twins with inflammatory bowel disease. The template was total RNA from whole blood, with no T cell sorting. Study-wide results and limits: On the inverse Simpson index, IBD patients scored lower for TCRbeta diversity than healthy co-twins.

For both chains, the TCRalpha and TCRbeta cDNA went through two nested PCRs of 16 and 9 cycles. Reanalyzing the 5' RACE reads, TCRdb keeps one entry per CDR3 protein, without DNA. The data show about 420,000 distinct CDR3 sequences, and the top ten clones hold under 3%. Germline values: CDR1 SNHLY, CDR2 FYNNEI. The CDR3 is made up of 14 amino acids. Note on this clonotype: Its target is unknown.

The chain recombines TRBV2 with TRBJ1-5; the TRBD1 assignment by TCRdb is unverifiable without DNA. The sample comprised blood. This clonotype was sampled from a human donor with ulcerative colitis or Crohn's disease, or a healthy co-twin of an affected twin (not recorded which). The CDR3 protein is CACSAPGSNQPQHF. The variable domain in full, with the rest retrieved from reference TRBV2 and TRBJ1-5, is EPEVTQTPSHQVTQMGQEVILRCVPISNHLYFYWYRQILGQKVEFLVSFYNNEISEKSEIFDDQFSVERPDGSNFTLKIRSTKLEDSAMYFCACSAPGSNQPQHFGDGTRLSIL.